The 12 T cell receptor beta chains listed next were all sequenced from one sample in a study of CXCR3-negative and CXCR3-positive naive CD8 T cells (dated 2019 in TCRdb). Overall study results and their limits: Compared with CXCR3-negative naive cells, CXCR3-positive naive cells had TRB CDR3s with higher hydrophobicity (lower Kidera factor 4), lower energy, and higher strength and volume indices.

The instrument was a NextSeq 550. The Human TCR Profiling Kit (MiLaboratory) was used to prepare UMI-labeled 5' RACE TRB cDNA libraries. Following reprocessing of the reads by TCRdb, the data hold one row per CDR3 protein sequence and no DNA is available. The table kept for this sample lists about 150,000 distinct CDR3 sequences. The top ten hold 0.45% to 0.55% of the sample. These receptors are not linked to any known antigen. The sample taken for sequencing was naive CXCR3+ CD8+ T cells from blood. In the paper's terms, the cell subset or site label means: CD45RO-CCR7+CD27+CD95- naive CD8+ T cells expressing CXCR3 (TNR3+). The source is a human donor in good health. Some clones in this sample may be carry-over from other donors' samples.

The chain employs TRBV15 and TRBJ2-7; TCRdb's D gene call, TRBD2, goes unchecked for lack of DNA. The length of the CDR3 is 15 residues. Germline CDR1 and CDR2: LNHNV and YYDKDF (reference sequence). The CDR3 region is CATSRVGTGLYEQYF.

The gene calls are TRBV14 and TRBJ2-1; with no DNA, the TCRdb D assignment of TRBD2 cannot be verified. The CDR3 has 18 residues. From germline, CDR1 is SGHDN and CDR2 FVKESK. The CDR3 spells CASSQEGVLAGGFNEQFF.

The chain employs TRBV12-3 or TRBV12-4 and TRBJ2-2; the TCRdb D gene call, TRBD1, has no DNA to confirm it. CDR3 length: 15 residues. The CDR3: CASSYLTGNTGELFF.

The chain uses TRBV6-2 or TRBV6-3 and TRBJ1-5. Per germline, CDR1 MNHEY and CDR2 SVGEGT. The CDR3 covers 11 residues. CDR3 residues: CASRTTRSQHF.

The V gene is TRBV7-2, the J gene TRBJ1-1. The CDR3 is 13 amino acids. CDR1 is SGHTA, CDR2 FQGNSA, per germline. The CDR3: CASSLGGITEAFF.

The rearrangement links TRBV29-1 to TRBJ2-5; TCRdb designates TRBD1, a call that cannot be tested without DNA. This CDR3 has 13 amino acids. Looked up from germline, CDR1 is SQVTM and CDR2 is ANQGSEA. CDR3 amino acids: CSVEADRAWTQYF. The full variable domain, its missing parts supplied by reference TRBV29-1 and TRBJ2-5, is SAVISQKPSRDICQRGTSLTIQCQVDSQVTMMFWYRQQPGQSLTLIATANQGSEATYESGFVIDKFPISRPNLTFSTLTVSNMSPEDSSIYLCSVEADRAWTQYFGPGTRLLVL.

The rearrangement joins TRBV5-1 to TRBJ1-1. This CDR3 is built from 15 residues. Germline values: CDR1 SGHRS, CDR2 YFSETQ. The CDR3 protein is CASSLFGTGNTEAFF.

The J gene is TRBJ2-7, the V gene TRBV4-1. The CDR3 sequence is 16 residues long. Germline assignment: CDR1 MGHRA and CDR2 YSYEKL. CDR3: CASSQGTGGSSYEQYF.

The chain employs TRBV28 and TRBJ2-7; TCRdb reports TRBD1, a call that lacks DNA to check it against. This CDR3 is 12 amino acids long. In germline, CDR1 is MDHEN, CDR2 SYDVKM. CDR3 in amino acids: CASSKQGYEQYF.

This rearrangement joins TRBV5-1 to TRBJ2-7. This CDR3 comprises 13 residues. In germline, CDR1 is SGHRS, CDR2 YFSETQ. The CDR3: CASSLETDYEQYF.

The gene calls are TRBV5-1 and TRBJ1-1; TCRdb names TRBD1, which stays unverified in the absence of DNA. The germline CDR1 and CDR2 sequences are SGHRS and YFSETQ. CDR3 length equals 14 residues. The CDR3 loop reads CASSLFRGSAEAFF. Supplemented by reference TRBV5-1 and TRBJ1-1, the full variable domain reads KAGVTQTPRYLIKTRGQQVTLSCSPISGHRSVSWYQQTPGQGLQFLFEYFSETQRNKGNFPGRFSGRQFSNSRSEMNVSTLELGDSALYLCASSLFRGSAEAFFGQGTRLTVV.

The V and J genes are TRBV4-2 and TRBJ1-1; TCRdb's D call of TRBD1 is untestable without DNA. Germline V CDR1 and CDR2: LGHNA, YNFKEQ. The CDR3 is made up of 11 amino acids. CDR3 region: CASGGRTEAFF.